This TCR beta chain was observed in a study of T-cell memory formation after mild COVID-19. In the study overall: Clustering of TCRs was largely donor specific.

Regarding the study as a whole: Second-wave clones reaching peak frequency on day 37 lacked confirmed SARS-CoV-2 specificity. Mostly located in CM and EM were contracting CD4+ clones, with contracting CD8+ clones located in EMRA.

Comment on this clonotype: As yet, its antigen is unknown.

A single record per CDR3 protein comes from TCRdb applying MiXCR to the 5' RACE reads. The sample contains 310,000 or so distinct CDR3 sequences, approximately 16% of which appear only once. V shed 1 base and J shed 7 bases, with 14 bases lying between them. CDR1 is SGHTA and CDR2 is FQGNSA in the germline V gene. The CDR3 has 15 amino acids. The V call is TRBV7-2, the J call TRBJ1-5; D remains ambiguous. This clonotype was sampled from a man in his late teens or twenties who had mild COVID-19 (a few samples of this study predate the infection). Cell type and time point are not known. Material for sequencing was PBMCs or a T cell subset sorted from them (not recorded which). The CDR3 here is CASSLVLGLGQPQHF. CDR3 in DNA: TGTGCCAGCAGCTTAGTTCTGGGGTTGGGGCAGCCCCAGCATTTT.